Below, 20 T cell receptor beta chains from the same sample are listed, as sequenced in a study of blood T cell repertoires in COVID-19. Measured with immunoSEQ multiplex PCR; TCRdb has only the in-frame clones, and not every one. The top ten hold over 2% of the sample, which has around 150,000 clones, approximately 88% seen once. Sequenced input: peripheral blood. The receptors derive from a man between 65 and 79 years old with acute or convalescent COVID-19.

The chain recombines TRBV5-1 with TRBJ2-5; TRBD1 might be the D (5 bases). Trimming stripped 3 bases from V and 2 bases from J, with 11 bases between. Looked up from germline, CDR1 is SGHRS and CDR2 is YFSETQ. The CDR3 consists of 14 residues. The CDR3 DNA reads TGCGCCAGCAGCTGGCAGGGTGCGCAAGAGACCCAGTACTTC. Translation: CASSWQGAQETQYF. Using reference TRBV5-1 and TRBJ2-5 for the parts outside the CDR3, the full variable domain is KAGVTQTPRYLIKTRGQQVTLSCSPISGHRSVSWYQQTPGQGLQFLFEYFSETQRNKGNFPGRFSGRQFSNSRSEMNVSTLELGDSALYLCASSWQGAQETQYFGPGTRLLVL.

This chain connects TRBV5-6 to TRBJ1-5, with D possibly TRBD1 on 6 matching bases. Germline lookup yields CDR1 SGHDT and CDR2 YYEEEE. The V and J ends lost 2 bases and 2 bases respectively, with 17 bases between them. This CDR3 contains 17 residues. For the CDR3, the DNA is TGTGCCAGCAGCTTATCCGGGACATCGGTGCGCAATCAGCCCCAGCATTTT. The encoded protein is CASSLSGTSVRNQPQHF.

CDR3 region: CASSFVFLERNTEAFF. The CDR3 DNA sequence: TGTGCCAGCAGTTTTGTGTTCCTCGAGCGGAACACTGAAGCTTTCTTT. The rearrangement uses TRBV28 and TRBJ1-1; no definite D call. Germline V lookup: CDR1 MDHEN, CDR2 SYDVKM. The V gene lost 3 bases and the J gene lost 1 base, with 15 bases spanning the gap. The CDR3 spans 16 residues.

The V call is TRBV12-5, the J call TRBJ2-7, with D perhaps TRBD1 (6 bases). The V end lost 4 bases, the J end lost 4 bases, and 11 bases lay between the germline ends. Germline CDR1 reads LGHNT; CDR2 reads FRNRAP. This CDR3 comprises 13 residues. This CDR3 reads CASGWMDSYEQYF. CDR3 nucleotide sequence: TGTGCTAGTGGTTGGATGGACAGTTACGAGCAGTACTTC. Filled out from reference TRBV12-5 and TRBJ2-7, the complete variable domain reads DARVTQTPRHKVTEMGQEVTMRCQPILGHNTVFWYRQTMMQGLELLAYFRNRAPLDDSGMPKDRFSAEMPDATLATLKIQPSEPRDSAVYFCASGWMDSYEQYFGPGTRLTVT.

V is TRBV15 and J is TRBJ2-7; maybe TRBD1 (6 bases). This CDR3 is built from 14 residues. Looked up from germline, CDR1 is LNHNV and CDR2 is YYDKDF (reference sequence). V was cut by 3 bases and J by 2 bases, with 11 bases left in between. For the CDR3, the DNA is TGTGCCACCAGCAGGGACACAGGGCCCTACGAGCAGTACTTC. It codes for CATSRDTGPYEQYF.

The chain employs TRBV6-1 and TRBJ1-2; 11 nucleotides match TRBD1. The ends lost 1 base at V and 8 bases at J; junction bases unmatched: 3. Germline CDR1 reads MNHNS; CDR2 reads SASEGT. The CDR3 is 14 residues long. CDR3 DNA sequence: TGTGCCAGCAGTGAAGTGGGACAGGGGGAAGGCTACACCTTC. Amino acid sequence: CASSEVGQGEGYTF.

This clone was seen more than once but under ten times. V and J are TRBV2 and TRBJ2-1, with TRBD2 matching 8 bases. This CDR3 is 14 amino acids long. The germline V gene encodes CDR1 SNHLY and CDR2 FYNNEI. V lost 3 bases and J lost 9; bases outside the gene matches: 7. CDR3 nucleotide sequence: TGTGCCAGCAGTGATTCGAGCGGGAGTGGTGAGCAGTTCTTC. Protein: CASSDSSGSGEQFF.

DNA of the CDR3: TGTGCCAGCAGTGGATCCCTTGGCGGGAGGTTCTACGAGCAGTACTTC. As protein: CASSGSLGGRFYEQYF. J is TRBJ2-7 and V is TRBV27; 8 nucleotides line up with TRBD2. The J segment lost 3 bases and the V segment lost 5 bases, leaving 12 bases of the junction unmatched. CDR3 length equals 16 residues. From germline, CDR1 is MNHEY and CDR2 SMNVEV (reference sequence).

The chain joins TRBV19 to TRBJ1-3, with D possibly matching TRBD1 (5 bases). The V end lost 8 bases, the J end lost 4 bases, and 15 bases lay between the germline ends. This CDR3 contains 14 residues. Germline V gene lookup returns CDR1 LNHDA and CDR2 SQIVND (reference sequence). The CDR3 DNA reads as TGTGCCAGTTCTCAAACAGGAGCCGGAAACACCATATATTTT. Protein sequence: CASSQTGAGNTIYF. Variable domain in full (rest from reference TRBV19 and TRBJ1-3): DGGITQSPKYLFRKEGQNVTLSCEQNLNHDAMYWYRQDPGQGLRLIYYSQIVNDFQKGDIAEGYSVSREKKESFPLTVTSAQKNPTAFYLCASSQTGAGNTIYFGEGSWLTVV.

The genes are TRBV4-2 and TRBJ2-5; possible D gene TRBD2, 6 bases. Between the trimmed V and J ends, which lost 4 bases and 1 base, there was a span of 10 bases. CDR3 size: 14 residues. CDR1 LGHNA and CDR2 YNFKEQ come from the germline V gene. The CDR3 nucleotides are TGTGCCAGCAGCCCACCAGCGGGCCAAGAGACCCAGTACTTC. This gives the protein CASSPPAGQETQYF.

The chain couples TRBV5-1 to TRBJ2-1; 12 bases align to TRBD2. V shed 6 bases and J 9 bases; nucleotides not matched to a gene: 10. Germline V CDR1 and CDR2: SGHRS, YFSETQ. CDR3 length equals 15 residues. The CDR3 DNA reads TGCGCCAGCACCGGGGGGACTAGCGGGTTGGGTGAGCAGTTCTTC. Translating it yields CASTGGTSGLGEQFF. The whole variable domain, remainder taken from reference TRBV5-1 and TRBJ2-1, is KAGVTQTPRYLIKTRGQQVTLSCSPISGHRSVSWYQQTPGQGLQFLFEYFSETQRNKGNFPGRFSGRQFSNSRSEMNVSTLELGDSALYLCASTGGTSGLGEQFFGPGTRLTVL.

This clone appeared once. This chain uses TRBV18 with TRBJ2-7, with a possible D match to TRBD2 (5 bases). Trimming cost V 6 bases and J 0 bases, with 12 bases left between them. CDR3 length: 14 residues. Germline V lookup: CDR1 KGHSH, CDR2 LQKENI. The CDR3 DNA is TGTGCCAGCTCTCCCCGGGATAACTCCTACGAGCAGTACTTC. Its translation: CASSPRDNSYEQYF.

CDR3 DNA: TGCGCCAGCAGCCACCCTCCGGGATCATCCGTGCGAGCTTTCTTT. It codes for CASSHPPGSSVRAFF. V gene TRBV4-1 combines with J gene TRBJ1-1; D not certain. Germline CDR1 is MGHRA and CDR2 is YSYEKL. V was pared by 3 bases and J by 10 bases, with 21 bases between. This CDR3 is 15 amino acids long.

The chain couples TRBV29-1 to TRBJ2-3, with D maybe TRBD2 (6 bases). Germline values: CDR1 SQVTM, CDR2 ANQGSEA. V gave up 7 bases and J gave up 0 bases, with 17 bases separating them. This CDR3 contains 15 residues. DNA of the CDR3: TGCAGCGGGATGGGACTGGAGGGGAGCACAGATACGCAGTATTTT. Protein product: CSGMGLEGSTDTQYF.

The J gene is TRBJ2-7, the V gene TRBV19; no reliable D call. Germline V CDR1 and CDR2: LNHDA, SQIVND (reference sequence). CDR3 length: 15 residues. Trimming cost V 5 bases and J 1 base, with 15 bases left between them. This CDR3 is CASSQTWHGSYEQYF. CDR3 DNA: TGTGCCAGTAGTCAGACATGGCACGGTTCCTACGAGCAGTACTTC. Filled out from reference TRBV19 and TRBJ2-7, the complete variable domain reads DGGITQSPKYLFRKEGQNVTLSCEQNLNHDAMYWYRQDPGQGLRLIYYSQIVNDFQKGDIAEGYSVSREKKESFPLTVTSAQKNPTAFYLCASSQTWHGSYEQYFGPGTRLTVT.

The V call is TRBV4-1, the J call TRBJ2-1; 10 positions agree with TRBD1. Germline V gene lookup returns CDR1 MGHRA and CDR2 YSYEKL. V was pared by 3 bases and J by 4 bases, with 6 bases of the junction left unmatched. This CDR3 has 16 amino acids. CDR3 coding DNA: TGCGCCAGCAGCCAGCCGGGACAGGGGTTATACAATGAGCAGTTCTTC. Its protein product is CASSQPGQGLYNEQFF.

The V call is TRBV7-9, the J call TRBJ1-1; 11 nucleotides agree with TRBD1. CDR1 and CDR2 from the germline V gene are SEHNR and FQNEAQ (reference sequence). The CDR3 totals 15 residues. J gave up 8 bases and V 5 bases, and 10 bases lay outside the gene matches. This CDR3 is CASSPQGQGATEAFF. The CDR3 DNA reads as TGTGCCAGCAGCCCCCAAGGACAGGGGGCGACGGAAGCTTTCTTT.

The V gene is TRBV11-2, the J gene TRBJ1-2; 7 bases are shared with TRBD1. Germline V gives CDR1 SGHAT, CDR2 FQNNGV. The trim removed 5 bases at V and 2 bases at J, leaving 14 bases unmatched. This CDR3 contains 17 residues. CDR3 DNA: TGTGCCAGCAGCCCCGGACATAGGGGGCGTCTCAACTATGGCTACACCTTC. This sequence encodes CASSPGHRGRLNYGYTF.

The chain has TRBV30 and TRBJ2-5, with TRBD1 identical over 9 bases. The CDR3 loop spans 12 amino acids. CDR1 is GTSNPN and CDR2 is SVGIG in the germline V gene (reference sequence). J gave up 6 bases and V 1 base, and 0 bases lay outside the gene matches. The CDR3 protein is CAWSDRGQTQYF. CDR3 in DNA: TGTGCCTGGAGTGACAGGGGGCAGACCCAGTACTTC.

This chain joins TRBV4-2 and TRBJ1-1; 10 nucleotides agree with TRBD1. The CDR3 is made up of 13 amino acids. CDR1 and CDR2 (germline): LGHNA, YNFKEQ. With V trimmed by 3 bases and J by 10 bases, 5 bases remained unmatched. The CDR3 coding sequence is TGTGCCAGCAGCCAGGACAGGGGGAGGGGAGCTTTCTTT. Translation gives CASSQDRGRGAFF.